This TCR beta chain is drawn from a study of T cell responses to AZD1222 COVID-19 vaccine. Study results and limitations: The study sampled repertoires only after the peak T cell response. Of the AZD1222 recipients, only 5 to 7 were seropositive at baseline.

This CDR3 has 12 residues. The V end lost 4 bases, the J end lost 4 bases, and 6 bases lay between the germline ends. Germline V CDR1 and CDR2: SGHTA, FQGNSA. As to this clone: Its antigen is as yet unknown.

Here immunoSEQ multiplex PCR was the method, and the copy in TCRdb shows in-frame clones only, minus some. The sample carries about 170,000 clones, over 85% recorded once. This clonotype was sampled from an adult in good health. The gene calls are TRBV7-2 and TRBJ2-3; D gene ambiguous. This material consisted of peripheral blood, taken on day 0 of AZD1222 vaccination. CDR3 loop: CASSSFADTQYF. The CDR3 region has the DNA TGTGCCAGCAGCTCATTTGCAGATACGCAGTATTTT.